A selection of T cell receptor beta chains follows, all from one sample in a study of T cell responses to AZD1222 COVID-19 vaccine. Some clones are missing from TCRdb's copy, which holds only in-frame ones; the method was immunoSEQ multiplex PCR. The data show 100,000 to 150,000 clones, approximately 88% seen once. The specimen comprised peripheral blood, sampled on day 0 of AZD1222 vaccination. The source of these receptors is an adult in good health. CDR3s include the opening cysteine and the closing phenylalanine or tryptophan. Fields, in order: V gene, J gene, clone size, D gene, CDR3 DNA, CDR3 protein. A D gene is named only where the DNA matches it firmly. A clone size is listed for some rows: how often the clone was seen (once, few, many), or a class if it is expanded.

TRBV3-1/TRBV3-2	TRBJ1-1	.	.	TGTGCCAGCAGCCATTCCGACAGGATGAACACTGAAGCTTTCTTT	CASSHSDRMNTEAFF
TRBV10-1	TRBJ2-2	.	.	TGCGCCAGCAGTGAGTTGGGAGAGGGCCTCACCGGGGAGCTGTTTTTT	CASSELGEGLTGELFF
TRBV9	TRBJ1-6	.	.	TGTGCCAGCAGCTCGGATGATTCACCCCTCCACTTT	CASSSDDSPLHF
TRBV19	TRBJ1-5	.	TRBD1	TGTGCCAGTAGTATAACAGGGGCTCCTGCCCAGCATTTT	CASSITGAPAQHF
TRBV5-1	TRBJ1-1	.	.	TGCGCCAGCAGCTTGGCGTTGCGGGCAGAAGCTTTCTTT	CASSLALRAEAFF
TRBV6-5	TRBJ2-1	.	TRBD2	TGTGCCAGCACCTTACTAGCGGGAGACGATGAGCAGTTCTTC	CASTLLAGDDEQFF
TRBV2	TRBJ1-1	few	.	TGTGCCAGCAGGAAAGAAGTCACTGAAGCTTTCTTT	CASRKEVTEAFF
TRBV5-1	TRBJ1-1	.	.	TGCGCCAGCAGCGGGCATTCCGGCAACACTGAAGCTTTCTTT	CASSGHSGNTEAFF
TRBV30	TRBJ2-5	.	.	TGTGCCTGGACTTCTGGGCCACAAGAGACCCAGTACTTC	CAWTSGPQETQYF
TRBV28	TRBJ2-7	.	.	TGTGCCAGCGTTGGTGGGAGGGGGAGATACGAGCAGTACTTC	CASVGGRGRYEQYF
TRBV10-1	TRBJ2-7	.	.	TGCGCCAGCAGTGATGCACAGACCTACGAGCAGTACTTC	CASSDAQTYEQYF
TRBV20-1	TRBJ2-7	.	.	TGCAGTGCTAGTCTTAGAAGCAAATTCGAGCAGTACTTC	CSASLRSKFEQYF
TRBV27	TRBJ1-2	.	TRBD1	TGTGTTTCGGGGGACAGCCGCTATGGCTACACCTTC	CVSGDSRYGYTF
TRBV18	TRBJ1-3	.	.	TGTGCCAGCTCACCCCCGGGACTTGGAAACACCATATATTTT	CASSPPGLGNTIYF
TRBV6-5	TRBJ2-7	.	.	TGTGCCAGCAGTCGAAGGACAGAAGGAATCTACGAGCAGTACTTC	CASSRRTEGIYEQYF
TRBV6-5	TRBJ2-7	.	TRBD1	TGTGCCAGCAGTTACTCGATTGGACAGGTGACCTACGAGCAGTACTTC	CASSYSIGQVTYEQYF
TRBV5-1	TRBJ2-3	.	TRBD2	TGCGCCAGCAGCCCAACTAGCGGGAGAGGGCATACGCAGTATTTT	CASSPTSGRGHTQYF
TRBV24-1	TRBJ2-5	.	TRBD1	TGTGCCACCAGTGAATTGACAGGGGGTAGGGAGACCCAGTACTTC	CATSELTGGRETQYF
TRBV7-6	TRBJ2-1	few	TRBD1	TGTGCCAGCAGCTTAGGTCGGGACAGGGGGTACAATGAGCAGTTCTTC	CASSLGRDRGYNEQFF
TRBV6-2/TRBV6-3	TRBJ2-1	.	.	TGTGCCAGCAGTTTCGACTACAATGAGCAGTTCTTC	CASSFDYNEQFF
TRBV7-2	TRBJ2-5	.	TRBD2	TGTGCCAGCAGCTGGACTAGCGGGGGGGCGGAGGAGACCCAGTACTTC	CASSWTSGGAEETQYF
TRBV27	TRBJ1-5	.	TRBD1	TGTGCCAGCAGCACCGGGACAGGGGATTGGGAGCCCCAGCATTTT	CASSTGTGDWEPQHF
TRBV27	TRBJ2-2	.	.	TGTGCCAGCAGTCTACAGGGAAACACCGGGGAGCTGTTTTTT	CASSLQGNTGELFF
TRBV13	TRBJ2-7	.	TRBD1	TGTGCCAGCAGCTTAGCGACAGGGGGGCCCTACGAGCAGTACTTC	CASSLATGGPYEQYF
TRBV10-2	TRBJ2-1	.	TRBD2	TGCGCCAGCAGCCTAGCGGCCAATGAGCAGTTCTTC	CASSLAANEQFF
TRBV4-1	TRBJ2-7	.	TRBD2	TGCGCCAGCAGCCAGAGGGGACTAGCGGGAGTACGTGAGCAGTACTTC	CASSQRGLAGVREQYF
TRBV19	TRBJ1-5	.	.	TGTGCCACCCAGCCTTATAGCAATCAGCCCCAGCATTTT	CATQPYSNQPQHF
TRBV4-1	TRBJ1-5	.	.	TGCGCCAGCAGCCAAGAACCGGGGAGGGAGCCCCAGCATTTT	CASSQEPGREPQHF
TRBV11-2	TRBJ2-3	.	TRBD2	TGTGCCAGCAGCTTTCCCGGGACTAGTGCAGATACGCAGTATTTT	CASSFPGTSADTQYF
TRBV24-1	TRBJ2-1	.	TRBD2	TGTGCCACCAGTGATCCACCTAGCGGGGAGCAGTTCTTC	CATSDPPSGEQFF
TRBV19	TRBJ2-5	.	.	TGTGCCAGTAGCACCCAGGGGATAGTAGAGACCCAGTACTTC	CASSTQGIVETQYF
TRBV5-8	TRBJ1-4	.	.	TGTGCCAGCAGCTTGAGGTGGCAGGGAGGCGAAAAACTGTTTTTT	CASSLRWQGGEKLFF
TRBV7-9	TRBJ2-7	few	TRBD2	TGTGCCAGCAGCTCCGGGACTAGCGGGAGCGAGCAGTACTTC	CASSSGTSGSEQYF
TRBV19	TRBJ1-3	.	.	TGTGCCAGTAGTCGCAGGGATCCTGGAAACACCATATATTTT	CASSRRDPGNTIYF
TRBV10-3	TRBJ1-1	few	TRBD1	TGTGCCATCAGTCCGACAGGGGTGGGCACTGAAGCTTTCTTT	CAISPTGVGTEAFF
TRBV9	TRBJ1-2	.	.	TGTGCCAGCAGCGCCCCGTATGGGGGGGCGTCTAACTATGGCTACACCTTC	CASSAPYGGASNYGYTF
TRBV6-5	TRBJ2-7	.	TRBD1	TGTGCCAGCAAGACGACAGGGGCCTCCTACGAGCAGTACTTC	CASKTTGASYEQYF
TRBV3-1/TRBV3-2	TRBJ1-1	.	.	TGTGCCAGCAGCCAGCAGGGGAGGGGCACTGAAGCTTTCTTT	CASSQQGRGTEAFF
TRBV4-1	TRBJ2-4	.	.	TGCGCCAGCAGCCAAGATTTAATCGACCCAGGGTGGGCCAAAAACATTCAGTACTTC	CASSQDLIDPGWAKNIQYF
TRBV20-1	TRBJ2-3	.	.	TGCAGTGCGACGCCGCTAGATACGCAGTATTTT	CSATPLDTQYF
TRBV11-1	TRBJ2-3	.	.	TGTGCCAGCAGCTCCCCGGGACCCACAGATACGCAGTATTTT	CASSSPGPTDTQYF
TRBV10-3	TRBJ1-3	.	.	TGTGCCATCAGGGGGGGCGGAGTAAACACCATATATTTT	CAIRGGGVNTIYF
TRBV18	TRBJ1-5	.	.	TGTGCCAGCTCACCACCGGGCGGTAGCAATCAGCCCCAGCATTTT	CASSPPGGSNQPQHF